Detailed here is one TCR beta chain. The sample originates from a study of CD8 T cells in Susac syndrome. The germline V gene has CDR1 SGHAT and CDR2 FQNNGV. CDR3 length: 16 residues. Trimming pared 4 bases from V and 0 bases from J, leaving 13 bases between. Random hexamers were used to reverse transcribe roughly 0.45 to 1 ug of RNA. TCRdb ran MiXCR on the immunoSEQ multiplex PCR reads and lists one entry per CDR3 protein. The sample gives 150,000 to 200,000 distinct CDR3 sequences, around 93% of which show up once; roughly 0.096% is in the top ten. The receptor's source is a human donor in good health. The rearrangement uses TRBV11-2 and TRBJ1-3; no firm D call. The sequenced sample was CD4+ T cells from PBMCs. CDR3 in DNA: TGTGCCAGCAGCTCTAGCGGGAGACTCTCTGGAAACACCATATATTTT. Translation: CASSSSGRLSGNTIYF.